This is a list of T cell receptor beta chains from one sample in a study of CD8 T cells in ankylosing spondylitis. TCRdb processed the 5' RACE reads anew with MiXCR; each CDR3 protein has one entry. The sample consists of 200,000 to 250,000 distinct CDR3 sequences, approximately 7.6% of them appearing once. Sample: blood, either unsorted or a sorted T cell fraction (not recorded which). These receptors were taken from a female donor with ankylosing spondylitis or in good health (not recorded which). The conserved cysteine and the conserved F or W are not part of the CDR3 here. Each record gives: V gene, J gene, clone size, CDR3 protein. Size is omitted from some rows. Given values are once, few, many or a class for expanded clones.

v_gene: TRBV12-3/TRBV12-4
j_gene: TRBJ2-1
abundance: many
CDR3aa: ASSPRWGLADAEQF

v_gene: TRBV6-2/TRBV6-3
j_gene: TRBJ2-2
abundance: -
CDR3aa: ASTPPGPKNTGELF

v_gene: TRBV18
j_gene: TRBJ1-1
abundance: -
CDR3aa: ASSPTSTLENTEAF

v_gene: TRBV10-1
j_gene: TRBJ2-3
abundance: many
CDR3aa: ASSASGRTDTQY

v_gene: TRBV28
j_gene: TRBJ1-1
abundance: many
CDR3aa: ASSRRESFTEAF

v_gene: TRBV29-1
j_gene: TRBJ2-4
abundance: many
CDR3aa: SVISGRNIQY

v_gene: TRBV20-1
j_gene: TRBJ2-3
abundance: many
CDR3aa: SAFSGVGTDTQY

v_gene: TRBV28
j_gene: TRBJ2-7
abundance: -
CDR3aa: ASSLAPLGGQY

v_gene: TRBV28
j_gene: TRBJ2-1
abundance: many
CDR3aa: ASSRQSQQF

v_gene: TRBV6-5
j_gene: TRBJ2-2
abundance: few
CDR3aa: ASSYTLRTVNTGELF

v_gene: TRBV7-2
j_gene: TRBJ1-5
abundance: -
CDR3aa: ASSPAEGGSWPQH

v_gene: TRBV29-1
j_gene: TRBJ2-1
abundance: many
CDR3aa: SADGVYNEQF

v_gene: TRBV7-6
j_gene: TRBJ2-1
abundance: many
CDR3aa: ASSLVSGWQGNSSYHNEQF

v_gene: TRBV10-3
j_gene: TRBJ1-2
abundance: many
CDR3aa: AISEGSSYGYT

v_gene: TRBV5-5
j_gene: TRBJ1-1
abundance: many
CDR3aa: ASSLRDGAYEAF

v_gene: TRBV2
j_gene: TRBJ2-1
abundance: many
CDR3aa: ASSHDYVGEQF

v_gene: TRBV20-1
j_gene: TRBJ1-2
abundance: many
CDR3aa: SAYPGHTIGVYT

v_gene: TRBV6-1
j_gene: TRBJ1-4
abundance: many
CDR3aa: ASTSRRGQEKLF

v_gene: TRBV5-6
j_gene: TRBJ1-2
abundance: many
CDR3aa: ASSLARSGQGDGYT

v_gene: TRBV6-2/TRBV6-3
j_gene: TRBJ2-3
abundance: many
CDR3aa: ASSSTPGPRTQY

v_gene: TRBV18
j_gene: TRBJ2-6
abundance: -
CDR3aa: ASSSGTGLSGANVLT

v_gene: TRBV4-3
j_gene: TRBJ2-3
abundance: many
CDR3aa: ASSPGLGRDTQY

v_gene: TRBV9
j_gene: TRBJ2-3
abundance: many
CDR3aa: ASSVEGMGTSGRTDTQY

v_gene: TRBV6-4
j_gene: TRBJ1-5
abundance: many
CDR3aa: ASSGQPQH

v_gene: TRBV15
j_gene: TRBJ1-2
abundance: many
CDR3aa: ATSRGGDDLYGYT

v_gene: TRBV20-1
j_gene: TRBJ1-1
abundance: many
CDR3aa: SARRSRNTEAF

v_gene: TRBV7-8
j_gene: TRBJ2-1
abundance: many
CDR3aa: ASSYSGRGEQF

v_gene: TRBV20-1
j_gene: TRBJ2-7
abundance: many
CDR3aa: SAGSDSPYEQY

v_gene: TRBV24-1
j_gene: TRBJ2-2
abundance: many
CDR3aa: ATSDTTAGLTGELF

v_gene: TRBV5-1
j_gene: TRBJ2-1
abundance: many
CDR3aa: ASSLVDSYNEQF

v_gene: TRBV29-1
j_gene: TRBJ1-2
abundance: many
CDR3aa: SVPGVYGYT

v_gene: TRBV7-8
j_gene: TRBJ2-5
abundance: many
CDR3aa: ASSFSGRRGGQETQY

v_gene: TRBV5-4
j_gene: TRBJ2-2
abundance: few
CDR3aa: ASSLTASTGELF

v_gene: TRBV20-1
j_gene: TRBJ2-7
abundance: many
CDR3aa: SARVPAGWSYEQY

v_gene: TRBV2
j_gene: TRBJ1-1
abundance: many
CDR3aa: ASRFNPTAF

v_gene: TRBV29-1
j_gene: TRBJ1-2
abundance: many
CDR3aa: SVEGENGYGYT

v_gene: TRBV3-1
j_gene: TRBJ1-5
abundance: many
CDR3aa: ASSQAGTGGQPQH

v_gene: TRBV6-2/TRBV6-3
j_gene: TRBJ2-3
abundance: -
CDR3aa: TSTLGTGATDTQY

v_gene: TRBV30
j_gene: TRBJ2-2
abundance: -
CDR3aa: AWKPTLNTGELF